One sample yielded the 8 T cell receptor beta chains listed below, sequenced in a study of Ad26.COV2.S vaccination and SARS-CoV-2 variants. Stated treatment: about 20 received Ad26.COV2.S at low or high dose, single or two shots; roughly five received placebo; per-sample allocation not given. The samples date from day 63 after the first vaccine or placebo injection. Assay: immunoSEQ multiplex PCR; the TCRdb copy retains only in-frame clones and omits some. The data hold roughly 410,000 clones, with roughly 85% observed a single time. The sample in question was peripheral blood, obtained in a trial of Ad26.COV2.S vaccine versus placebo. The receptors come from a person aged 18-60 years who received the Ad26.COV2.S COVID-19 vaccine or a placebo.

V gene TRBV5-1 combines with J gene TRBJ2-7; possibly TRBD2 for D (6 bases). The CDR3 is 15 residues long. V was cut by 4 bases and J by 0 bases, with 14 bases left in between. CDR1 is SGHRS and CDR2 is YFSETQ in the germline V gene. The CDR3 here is CASSPILGGSYEQYF. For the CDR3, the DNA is TGCGCCAGCAGCCCCATCCTGGGAGGCTCCTACGAGCAGTACTTC.

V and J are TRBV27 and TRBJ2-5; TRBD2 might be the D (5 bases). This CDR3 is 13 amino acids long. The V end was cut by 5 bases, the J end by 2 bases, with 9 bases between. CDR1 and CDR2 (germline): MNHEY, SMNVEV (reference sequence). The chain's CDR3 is CASSPWEQETQYF. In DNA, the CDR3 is TGTGCCAGCAGTCCTTGGGAGCAAGAGACCCAGTACTTC.

The CDR3: CASSPRLAGGATDTQYF. The DNA of the CDR3 is TGTGCCAGCAGCCCTCGCCTAGCGGGGGGTGCCACAGATACGCAGTATTTT. The J gene is TRBJ2-3, the V gene TRBV7-2; 11 nucleotides match TRBD2. Germline V lookup: CDR1 SGHTA, CDR2 FQGNSA. Germline trimming cut 5 bases from V and 2 bases from J; bases unmatched to any gene: 9. This CDR3 has 17 amino acids.

In nucleotides, the CDR3 is TGCGCCAGCAGCCAAGATCAGGGTACCTCGGCTTGGGAGCAGTTCTTC. This gives the protein CASSQDQGTSAWEQFF. The V and J genes are TRBV4-1 and TRBJ2-1; D might be TRBD1 (5 bases). Germline V lookup: CDR1 MGHRA, CDR2 YSYEKL. This CDR3 has 16 amino acids. The V and J ends lost 0 bases and 10 bases respectively, with 19 bases between them.

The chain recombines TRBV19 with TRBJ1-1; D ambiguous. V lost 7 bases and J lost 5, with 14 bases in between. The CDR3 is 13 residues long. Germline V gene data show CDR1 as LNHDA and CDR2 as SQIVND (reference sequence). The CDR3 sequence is CASKRGLVTEAFF. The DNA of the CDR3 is TGTGCCAGTAAGCGAGGGTTGGTAACTGAAGCTTTCTTT.

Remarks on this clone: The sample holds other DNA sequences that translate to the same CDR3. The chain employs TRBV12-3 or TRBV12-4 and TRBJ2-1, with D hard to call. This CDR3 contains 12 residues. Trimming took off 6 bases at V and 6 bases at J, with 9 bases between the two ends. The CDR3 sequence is CASSPTSNEQFF. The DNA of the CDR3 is TGTGCCAGCAGCCCTACCTCCAATGAGCAGTTCTTC.

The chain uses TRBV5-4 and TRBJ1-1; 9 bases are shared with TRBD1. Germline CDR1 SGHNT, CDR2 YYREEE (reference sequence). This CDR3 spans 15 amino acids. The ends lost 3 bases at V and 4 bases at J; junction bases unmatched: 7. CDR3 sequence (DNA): TGTGCCAGCAGCTATCCGGGACAGGGTGGCACTGAAGCTTTCTTT. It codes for CASSYPGQGGTEAFF.

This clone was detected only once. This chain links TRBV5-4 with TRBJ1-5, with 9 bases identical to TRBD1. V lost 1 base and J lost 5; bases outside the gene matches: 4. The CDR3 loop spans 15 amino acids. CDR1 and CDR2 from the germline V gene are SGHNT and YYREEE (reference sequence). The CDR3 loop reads CASSLWDREDQPQHF. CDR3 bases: TGTGCCAGCAGCTTGTGGGACAGGGAAGATCAGCCCCAGCATTTT. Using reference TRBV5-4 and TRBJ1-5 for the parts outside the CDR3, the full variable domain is ETGVTQSPTHLIKTRGQQVTLRCSSQSGHNTVSWYQQALGQGPQFIFQYYREEENGRGNFPPRFSGLQFPNYSSELNVNALELDDSALYLCASSLWDREDQPQHFGDGTRLSIL.